This section outlines one T cell receptor (beta chain) sequence together with its context. The sample is drawn from a study of control samples from healthy donors and cancer patients. Per the germline V gene, CDR1 is KGHSH and CDR2 is LQKENI. The CDR3 consists of 14 residues. Trimming cost V 3 bases and J 7 bases, with 13 bases left between them. TCRdb keeps only in-frame clones here, not all; method: immunoSEQ multiplex PCR. The table includes roughly 150,000 clones, roughly 93% detected once. The sample taken for sequencing was blood. The clonotype was recovered from a man between 18 and 35 years old in good health. The chain recombines TRBV18 with TRBJ2-1; the D is unclear. CDR3 DNA sequence: TGTGCCAGCTCACCCCTCTCAGGCTTAAATGAGCAGTTCTTC. Translation gives CASSPLSGLNEQFF.